A single T cell receptor (beta chain) is shown here with its context. Its antigen remains unknown. This sample is part of a study of human T cells and chemical hapten exposure. As for the study in general: Patients additionally received therapeutic doses of diphenylcyclopropenone on the scalp once a week, and this continued throughout the approximately 23-week study. Study conclusions and caveats: Expanded TCRs produced significantly more large CDR3 similarity clusters than controls did.

The CDR3 totals 20 residues. Documented time point: patch test 3, about 24 weeks after DPC sensitization. Treatment meaning: therapeutic diphenylcyclopropenone sensitization with weekly scalp DPC. In the library, unique molecular identifiers were attached to individual cDNA molecules. TCRdb itself ran the RACE reads through MiXCR, one entry per CDR3 protein. The sample includes approximately 97,000 distinct CDR3 sequences, roughly 27% of them seen just once. The sample here was whole blood, taken in connection with sensitization to the hapten diphenylcyclopropenone (DPC). The chain is built from TRBV21-1 and TRBJ1-5; the table names TRBD1, a call not compared with the DNA. TRBV21-1 is labeled a pseudogene. This clonotype originated in a man aged 35 to 55 with alopecia areata. Some clones in this sample may be carry-over from other donors' samples. This CDR3 reads CASSSLTSHRDRGRNQPQHF. CDR3 nucleotides: TGTGCCAGCAGCAGTTTGACCTCCCACCGGGACAGGGGGAGAAATCAGCCCCAGCATTTT.